The 25 T cell receptor beta chains reported below all come from one sample, sequenced in a study of blood T cell repertoires in COVID-19. Method: immunoSEQ multiplex PCR; TCRdb's copy keeps in-frame clones and lacks some. The table lists about 26,000 clones, 80% to 90% of them singletons. Sequenced input: peripheral blood. These receptor sequences come from a woman aged 80 or over with COVID-19, enrolled during active disease.

This sequence joins TRBV5-4 and TRBJ1-4; 7 bases are shared with TRBD1. The CDR3 runs to 15 residues. CDR1 SGHNT and CDR2 YYREEE come from the germline V gene (reference sequence). Trimming removed 4 bases from V and 4 bases from J; junction bases left unmatched: 7. CDR3 bases: TGTGCCAGCAGCCTCGGGACAGCAGATAATGAAAAACTGTTTTTT. It yields the protein CASSLGTADNEKLFF.

This clone was counted only a few times. The CDR3 region has the DNA TGTGCCAGCAGCCGCGGGGCGGGGTCACCCCTCCACTTT. This translates into CASSRGAGSPLHF. This rearrangement joins TRBV7-9 to TRBJ1-6, with D perhaps matching TRBD1 (5 bases). Germline assignment: CDR1 SEHNR and CDR2 FQNEAQ (reference sequence). This CDR3 has 13 residues. V was shortened by 5 bases and J by 10 bases, with 12 bases between the two germline ends.

The chain links TRBV27 to TRBJ1-6, with TRBD1 matching 10 bases. Germline CDR1 reads MNHEY; CDR2 reads SMNVEV (reference sequence). This CDR3 has 17 amino acids. Unmatched junction bases numbered 15, after V lost 6 bases and J lost 10 bases. CDR3 region: CASSPNFSGTGASPLHF. The DNA for the CDR3 is TGTGCCAGCAGCCCGAATTTTTCCGGGACAGGGGCCTCACCCCTCCACTTT.

The chain is built from TRBV11-1 and TRBJ1-2; D gene unclear. Germline CDR1 and CDR2: SGHAT and FQDESV (reference sequence). This CDR3 has 14 residues. Trimming removed 2 bases from V and 4 bases from J, with 11 bases in between. Written as DNA, the CDR3 is TGTGCCAGCAGCTTAAATTCCGAGTTCTATGGCTACACCTTC. Protein sequence: CASSLNSEFYGYTF.

This chain connects TRBV19 to TRBJ2-4; the D is unclear. Germline V gene data show CDR1 as LNHDA and CDR2 as SQIVND (reference sequence). Between the trimmed V and J ends, which lost 4 bases and 0 bases, there was a span of 10 bases. This CDR3 is built from 15 residues. CDR3 in DNA: TGTGCCAGTAGTACCATGACTCTAGCCAAAAACATTCAGTACTTC. This codes for CASSTMTLAKNIQYF.

This chain joins TRBV10-3 and TRBJ1-2; 7 bases align to TRBD1. CDR3 length: 18 residues. The J segment lost 1 base and the V segment lost 2 bases, leaving 13 bases of the junction unmatched. Germline loops: CDR1 ENHRY, CDR2 SYGVKD. The CDR3 DNA reads as TGTGCCATCAGTGAGGTGAGAGGGGGCTTGTGGGTTAACTATGGCTACACCTTC. Translated: CAISEVRGGLWVNYGYTF.

The chain joins TRBV18 to TRBJ1-2; tentatively, D is TRBD1 (5 bases). With 5 bases removed from V and 3 bases from J, the gap between germline ends came to 16 bases. The length of the CDR3 is 15 residues. Germline V gene data show CDR1 as KGHSH and CDR2 as LQKENI. The CDR3 DNA sequence: TGTGCCAGCTCAAGGACATTGCCAATCGACTATGGCTACACCTTC. This translates into CASSRTLPIDYGYTF.

The chain employs TRBV18 and TRBJ1-1; 9 nucleotides agree with TRBD1. CDR1 and CDR2 from the germline V gene are KGHSH and LQKENI. The CDR3 has 15 residues. The J segment lost 1 base and the V segment lost 5 bases, leaving 5 bases of the junction unmatched. The CDR3 is CASSVLGQGNTEAFF. The CDR3 coding sequence is TGTGCCAGCTCAGTCCTGGGACAGGGGAACACTGAAGCTTTCTTT.

The sample holds a few counts of this clone. V usage is TRBV10-1 and J usage is TRBJ1-2, with 10 bases identical to TRBD1. The CDR3 length is 12 residues. In germline, CDR1 is WNHNN, CDR2 SYGVQD (reference sequence). The J segment lost 4 bases and the V segment lost 8 bases, leaving 1 base of the junction unmatched. CDR3 region: CASGTGAYGYTF. The CDR3 DNA follows: TGCGCCAGCGGGACAGGGGCCTATGGCTACACCTTC.

The V call is TRBV10-3, the J call TRBJ1-5, with TRBD1 matching over 8 bases. CDR3 length: 13 residues. The V gene's germline CDR1 is ENHRY and CDR2 SYGVKD. After removal of 11 bases from V and 4 bases from J, the junction contained 7 bases not matched to a gene. CDR3 sequence: CAGADRDNQPQHF. The DNA for the CDR3 is TGTGCCGGAGCGGACAGGGATAATCAGCCCCAGCATTTT.

There are a few counts of this clone. V and J are TRBV4-2 and TRBJ2-1, with a tentative D call TRBD1 (6 bases). The V end lost 2 bases, the J end lost 2 bases, and 16 bases lay between the germline ends. The CDR3 is made up of 17 amino acids. Germline V gene lookup returns CDR1 LGHNA and CDR2 YNFKEQ. DNA for the CDR3: TGTGCCAGCAGCCAAACCAGACAGGCCGTAGCCTACAATGAGCAGTTCTTC. Its protein product is CASSQTRQAVAYNEQFF.

This chain uses TRBV11-1 with TRBJ2-3; a weak D match, TRBD2 (5 bases). Trimming pared 8 bases from V and 5 bases from J, leaving 14 bases between. This CDR3 has 13 amino acids. Germline V CDR1 and CDR2: SGHAT, FQDESV (reference sequence). The CDR3 region has the DNA TGTGCCAGCTCCCGGCCCGGGGTAGATACGCAGTATTTT. This gives the protein CASSRPGVDTQYF.

The chain uses TRBV7-8 and TRBJ2-3; a weak D match, TRBD1 (6 bases). Germline V lookup: CDR1 SGHVS, CDR2 FQNEAQ. Trimming took off 0 bases at V and 1 base at J, with 8 bases between the two ends. There are 15 residues in the CDR3. CDR3 bases: TGTGCCAGCAGCTTAGCCAGACAGGGCACAGATACGCAGTATTTT. This sequence encodes CASSLARQGTDTQYF.

This sequence joins TRBV7-9 and TRBJ2-2; D gene uncertain. Germline V gene data show CDR1 as SEHNR and CDR2 as FQNEAQ (reference sequence). The CDR3 has 14 residues. V was clipped by 3 bases and J by 0 bases, with 5 bases between them. CDR3 sequence reads: CASSFQSNTGELFF. Written as DNA, the CDR3 is TGTGCCAGCAGCTTCCAATCGAACACCGGGGAGCTGTTTTTT.

V and J are TRBV12-5 and TRBJ1-3; 7 bases are shared with TRBD1. The CDR3 is 14 amino acids. The germline V gene has CDR1 LGHNT and CDR2 FRNRAP. The V segment lost 3 bases and the J segment 2 bases; nucleotides outside the gene matches: 1. CDR3 sequence: CASGFTGAGNTIYF. The CDR3 coding sequence is TGTGCTAGTGGTTTTACAGGGGCTGGAAACACCATATATTTT.

This clone was seen once. The chain uses TRBV7-9 and TRBJ1-2, with 9 bases fitting TRBD1. CDR3 length: 12 residues. Trimming at V came to 5 bases and at J to 13 bases, leaving 8 bases not matched to a gene. CDR1 and CDR2 from the germline V gene are SEHNR and FQNEAQ (reference sequence). CDR3 protein: CASSIRGQGFTF. The DNA for the CDR3 is TGTGCCAGCAGCATACGAGGACAGGGGTTCACCTTC.

This chain joins TRBV29-1 and TRBJ1-1, with 8 bases aligning to TRBD1. The CDR3 contains 12 residues. Germline trimming cut 4 bases from V and 6 bases from J; bases unmatched to any gene: 4. Germline CDR1 is SQVTM and CDR2 is ANQGSEA. Here the CDR3 DNA reads TGCAGCGTTGCCAGGGGGCTGGCTGAAGCTTTCTTT. It is translated as CSVARGLAEAFF.

For this clone: Other nucleotide sequences from this sample produce the same CDR3. The chain couples TRBV30 to TRBJ2-7; 8 nucleotides align to TRBD2. Germline CDR1 reads GTSNPN; CDR2 reads SVGIG (reference sequence). V shed 0 bases and J 4 bases; nucleotides not matched to a gene: 5. The CDR3 runs 14 residues. CDR3 sequence (DNA): TGTGCCTGGAGTGTAAGCGGGGGAAGTTACGAGCAGTACTTC. As protein: CAWSVSGGSYEQYF.

The chain recombines TRBV28 with TRBJ2-7; TRBD1 matches at 12 bases. This CDR3 region has 15 residues. CDR1 MDHEN and CDR2 SYDVKM come from the germline V gene. V was pared by 1 base and J by 7 bases, with 5 bases of the junction left unmatched. CDR3 nucleotides: TGTGCCAGCAGTTTATCGGGGACAGGGGGCGGGGAGCAGTACTTC. Its protein product is CASSLSGTGGGEQYF. Full variable domain (missing parts from reference TRBV28 and TRBJ2-7): DVKVTQSSRYLVKRTGEKVFLECVQDMDHENMFWYRQDPGLGLRLIYFSYDVKMKEKGDIPEGYSVSREKKERFSLILESASTNQTSMYLCASSLSGTGGGEQYFGPGTRLTVT.

The chain has TRBV27 and TRBJ1-2, with TRBD1 as a possible D gene (5 bases). Trimming removed 6 bases from V and 2 bases from J, with 16 bases in between. The CDR3 has 15 residues. Germline values: CDR1 MNHEY, CDR2 SMNVEV (reference sequence). CDR3 nucleotide sequence: TGTGCCAGCAGAGTGCAGGGTGACCTCAACTATGGCTACACCTTC. The encoded protein is CASRVQGDLNYGYTF.

V and J are TRBV19 and TRBJ1-2; tentative D call: TRBD1 (5 bases). The CDR3 is made up of 15 amino acids. V lost 0 bases to trimming and J lost 4 bases, with 12 bases between them. The germline CDR1 and CDR2 sequences are LNHDA and SQIVND (reference sequence). For the CDR3, the DNA is TGTGCCAGTAGTATAGAGGCAGGGTCGGGCTATGGCTACACCTTC. Translation: CASSIEAGSGYGYTF.

This clone has ten or more counts. The CDR3 is CASSQEAGGIYNEQFF. DNA of the CDR3: TGCGCCAGCAGCCAAGAGGCAGGGGGCATCTACAATGAGCAGTTCTTC. The V and J genes are TRBV4-1 and TRBJ2-1; TRBD1 aligns across 8 bases. This CDR3 has 16 residues. The germline V gene has CDR1 MGHRA and CDR2 YSYEKL. V lost 0 bases and J lost 3; bases outside the gene matches: 4.

The rearrangement joins TRBV5-1 to TRBJ2-7, with D possibly matching TRBD2 (6 bases). CDR3 length equals 14 residues. V was shortened by 4 bases and J by 5 bases, with 16 bases between the two germline ends. Germline V gene data show CDR1 as SGHRS and CDR2 as YFSETQ. The chain's CDR3 is CASSPGGPYHEQYF. Here the CDR3 DNA reads TGCGCCAGCAGCCCCGGGGGACCGTATCACGAGCAGTACTTC.

The V gene is TRBV5-6, the J gene TRBJ1-5; 7 bases are shared with TRBD1. Losses at the gene ends were 4 bases for V and 0 bases for J; bases not matched to a gene: 7. Germline lookup yields CDR1 SGHDT and CDR2 YYEEEE. This CDR3 spans 16 amino acids. CDR3 loop: CASSRDGTASNQPQHF. CDR3 coding DNA: TGTGCCAGCAGCCGAGACGGGACAGCTAGCAATCAGCCCCAGCATTTT.

The rearrangement uses TRBV10-3 and TRBJ2-3; 8 bases agree with TRBD2. The CDR3 totals 15 residues. J was trimmed by 1 base and V by 5 bases; bases with no gene match: 5. CDR1 and CDR2 (germline): ENHRY, SYGVKD. CDR3 nucleotides: TGTGCCATCAGTCCGGGACTAGGGGGCACAGATACGCAGTATTTT. Translated, it gives CAISPGLGGTDTQYF.